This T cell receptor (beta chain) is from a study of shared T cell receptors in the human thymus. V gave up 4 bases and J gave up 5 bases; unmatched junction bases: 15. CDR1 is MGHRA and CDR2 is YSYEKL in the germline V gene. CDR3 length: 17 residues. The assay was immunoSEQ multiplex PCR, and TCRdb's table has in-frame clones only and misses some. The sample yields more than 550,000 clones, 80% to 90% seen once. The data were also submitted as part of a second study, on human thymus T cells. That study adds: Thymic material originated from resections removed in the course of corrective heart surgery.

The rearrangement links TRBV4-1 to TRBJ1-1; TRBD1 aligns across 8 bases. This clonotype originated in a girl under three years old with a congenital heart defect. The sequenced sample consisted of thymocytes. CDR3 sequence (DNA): TGCGCCAGCAGCCTATTGGACAGGGCTATGTTGGGTACTGAAGCTTTCTTT. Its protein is CASSLLDRAMLGTEAFF.